The 11 T cell receptor beta chains presented below share a single source sample, sequenced in a study of cytomegalovirus exposure and HLA in healthy donors (TCRdb year 2017). Library preparation was by the immunoSEQ multiplex PCR assay. A mixture of 60 forward primers for TCR Vbeta segments and 13 reverse primers for TCR Jbeta segments was used in the multiplex PCR. As stored in TCRdb, this immuneACCESS dataset retains in-frame rearrangements with V and J assigned. A fraction of the clones does not appear; measured against another copy, unresolved V genes explain less than half of the discrepancy, and the remainder lacks a known reason. This sample comprises some 140,000 clones, 80% of them detected only once. More than 0.9% of the sample rests with the top ten. The material sequenced was PBMCs. These receptors all stem from a male donor in good health and CMV-seropositive.

This chain joins TRBV5-6 and TRBJ1-4; 7 bases map to TRBD1. Germline CDR1 and CDR2: SGHDT and YYEEEE. The CDR3 covers 16 residues. J gave up 6 bases and V 3 bases, and 11 bases lay outside the gene matches. The CDR3: CASSSTDRDPHEKLFF. Written as DNA, the CDR3 is TGTGCCAGCAGCTCAACCGACAGGGATCCTCATGAAAAACTGTTTTTT. Full variable domain (remainder filled in from reference TRBV5-6 and TRBJ1-4): DAGVTQSPTHLIKTRGQQVTLRCSPKSGHDTVSWYQQALGQGPQFIFQYYEEEERQRGNFPDRFSGHQFPNYSSELNVNALLLGDSALYLCASSSTDRDPHEKLFFGSGTQLSVL.

In this sample, this clone turned up once. This chain connects TRBV11-3 to TRBJ2-7; 10 nucleotides match TRBD1. The CDR3 length is 15 residues. V gave up 1 base and J gave up 3 bases; unmatched junction bases: 3. The V gene's germline CDR1 is SGHNT and CDR2 YENEEA. The CDR3 spells CASSLGQGAGYEQYF. The DNA for the CDR3 is TGTGCCAGCAGCTTAGGACAGGGGGCCGGCTACGAGCAGTACTTC.

V and J are TRBV11-1 and TRBJ2-3; D gene ambiguous. Germline lookup yields CDR1 SGHAT and CDR2 FQDESV (reference sequence). Trimming took 3 bases from V and 0 from J, leaving 13 bases between them. This CDR3 contains 16 residues. CDR3 in DNA: TGTGCCAGCAGCTTCAATCGGGTATCTAGCACAGATACGCAGTATTTT. Translation: CASSFNRVSSTDTQYF.

V usage is TRBV20-1 and J usage is TRBJ2-5; D is ambiguous. Germline V CDR1 and CDR2: DFQATT, SNEGSKA (reference sequence). The CDR3 is 11 residues long. Deletions cut 1 base from V and 9 bases from J, with 9 bases between. CDR3 in DNA: TGCAGTGCTAGAGTTGTAGACTCCCAGTACTTC. Its translation: CSARVVDSQYF.

A single count supports this clone. The chain links TRBV25-1 to TRBJ1-1; 8 nucleotides line up with TRBD1. V was pared by 4 bases and J by 10 bases, with 5 bases of the junction left unmatched. Germline CDR1 is MGHDK and CDR2 is SYGVNS. The CDR3 spans 12 residues. CDR3 amino acids: CASSAPGQAAFF. Written as DNA, the CDR3 is TGTGCCAGCAGTGCCCCGGGACAGGCAGCTTTCTTT.

This clone was seen just once. The chain links TRBV27 to TRBJ1-6; perhaps TRBD1 as D (5 bases). This CDR3 contains 16 residues. Germline CDR1 and CDR2: MNHEY and SMNVEV (reference sequence). Trimming removed 2 bases at V and 7 bases at J, with 15 bases between. CDR3 coding DNA: TGTGCCAGCAGTTTAAGTCGGGCAGGGCAGAATTCACCCCTCCACTTT. It yields the protein CASSLSRAGQNSPLHF.

The V and J genes are TRBV29-1 and TRBJ1-2; TRBD1 agrees at 8 bases. Germline assignment: CDR1 SQVTM and CDR2 ANQGSEA. V shed 6 bases and J 3 bases; nucleotides not matched to a gene: 9. The CDR3 is 14 amino acids. CDR3 nucleotide sequence: TGCAGCGTGACAGGGGTAGGTCAAGACTATGGCTACACCTTC. It is translated as CSVTGVGQDYGYTF.

This clone was recorded once. The chain recombines TRBV6-1 with TRBJ2-3; 7 bases line up with TRBD2. This CDR3 region has 14 residues. V was pared by 5 bases and J by 1 base, with 3 bases of the junction left unmatched. Per the germline V gene, CDR1 is MNHNS and CDR2 is SASEGT. CDR3 amino acids: CASSIAGGTDTQYF. In nucleotides, the CDR3 is TGTGCCAGCAGTATCGCGGGAGGCACAGATACGCAGTATTTT.

This clone was picked up one time. As DNA, the CDR3 is TGTGCCAGCAGTGGGCTGGGACAGGCCGCCACAGATACGCAGTATTTT. Protein: CASSGLGQAATDTQYF. J is TRBJ2-3 and V is TRBV6-1; TRBD1 matches at 8 bases. The CDR3 is made up of 16 amino acids. CDR1 and CDR2 from the germline V gene are MNHNS and SASEGT. Unmatched junction bases numbered 8, after V lost 4 bases and J lost 2 bases.

The rearrangement uses TRBV27 and TRBJ2-7; 9 bases agree with TRBD1. This CDR3 region has 16 residues. The trim removed 1 base at V and 0 bases at J, leaving 4 bases unmatched. Germline V gives CDR1 MNHEY, CDR2 SMNVEV (reference sequence). The CDR3 bases are TGTGCCAGCAGTTTATATGGGACAGGGAGCTCCTACGAGCAGTACTTC. Amino acid sequence: CASSLYGTGSSYEQYF.

The chain carries TRBV2 and TRBJ1-5, with D tentatively TRBD1 (5 bases). The CDR3 totals 15 residues. Looked up from germline, CDR1 is SNHLY and CDR2 is FYNNEI. V was clipped by 7 bases and J by 4 bases, with 17 bases between them. In DNA form, the CDR3 reads TGTGCCAGCAACCCGGGGGAAGGAGAAAATCAGCCCCAGCATTTT. This gives the protein CASNPGEGENQPQHF. The full variable domain, in which reference TRBV2 and TRBJ1-5 provide the parts outside the CDR3, is EPEVTQTPSHQVTQMGQEVILRCVPISNHLYFYWYRQILGQKVEFLVSFYNNEISEKSEIFDDQFSVERPDGSNFTLKIRSTKLEDSAMYFCASNPGEGENQPQHFGDGTRLSIL.